This T cell receptor beta chain was obtained from a study of breast tumors, draining lymph nodes, adjacent tissues. This clonotype was seen more than once but under ten times. The antigen is not known. Findings and limits, study-wide: Tumor repertoires ranked between lymph nodes and nontumor tissue in diversity, with V and J gene preferences. The lymph node origin of tumor T cells was framed as consistent with a hypothesis, not demonstrated.

Samples came from axillary lymph nodes draining the breast cancer. TCRdb redid the calling of the multiplex PCR reads with MiXCR, one entry per CDR3 protein. This table has some 130,000 distinct CDR3 sequences, around 22% appearing once. The sequenced sample was axillary lymph node tissue. The clonotype originates from a female donor with breast cancer. Some clones in this sample may be carry-over from other donors' samples.

The CDR3 loop is CASKGPRVDSPLHF. Here the CDR3 DNA reads TGTGCCAGCAAAGGACCTCGGGTAGATTCACCCCTCCACTTT. The genes are TRBV19 and TRBJ1-6; D remains ambiguous. The germline V and J ends were trimmed by 9 bases and 8 bases, with 17 bases remaining between them. This CDR3 has 14 residues. Germline V gene sequence: CDR1 LNHDA, CDR2 SQIVND (reference sequence). Looking up the rest from reference TRBV19 and TRBJ1-6 gives the full variable domain: DGGITQSPKYLFRKEGQNVTLSCEQNLNHDAMYWYRQDPGQGLRLIYYSQIVNDFQKGDIAEGYSVSREKKESFPLTVTSAQKNPTAFYLCASKGPRVDSPLHFGNGTRLTVT.